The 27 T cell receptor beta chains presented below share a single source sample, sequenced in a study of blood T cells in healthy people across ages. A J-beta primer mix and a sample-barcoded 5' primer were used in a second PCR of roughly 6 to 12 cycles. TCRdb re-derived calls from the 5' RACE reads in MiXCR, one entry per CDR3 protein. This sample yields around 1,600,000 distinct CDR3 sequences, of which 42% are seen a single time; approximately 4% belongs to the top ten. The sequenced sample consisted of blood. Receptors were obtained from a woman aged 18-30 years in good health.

The CDR3 DNA reads as TGCAGCGTTACAAAGAGAGGGGAAATAAATGAGCAGTTCTTC. Residues: CSVTKRGEINEQFF. The V call is TRBV29-1, the J call TRBJ2-1, with D perhaps TRBD1 or TRBD2 (5 bases each). Germline loops: CDR1 SQVTM, CDR2 ANQGSEA. The germline V and J ends were trimmed by 5 bases and 7 bases, with 18 bases remaining between them. The CDR3 has 14 residues.

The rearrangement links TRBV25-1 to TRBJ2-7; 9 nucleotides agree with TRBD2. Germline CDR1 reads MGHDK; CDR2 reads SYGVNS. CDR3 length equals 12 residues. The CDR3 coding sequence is TGTGACCTGACGCGGGGGGGACTCTTGGAGTACTTC. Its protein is CDLTRGGLLEYF.

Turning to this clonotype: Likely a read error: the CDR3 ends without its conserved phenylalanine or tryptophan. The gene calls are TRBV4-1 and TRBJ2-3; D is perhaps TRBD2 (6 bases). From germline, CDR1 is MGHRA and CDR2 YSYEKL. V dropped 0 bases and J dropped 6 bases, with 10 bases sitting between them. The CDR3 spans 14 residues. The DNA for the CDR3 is TGCGCCAGCAGCCAAGATCCGGGGGATGATACGCAGTATCTT. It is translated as CASSQDPGDDTQYL.

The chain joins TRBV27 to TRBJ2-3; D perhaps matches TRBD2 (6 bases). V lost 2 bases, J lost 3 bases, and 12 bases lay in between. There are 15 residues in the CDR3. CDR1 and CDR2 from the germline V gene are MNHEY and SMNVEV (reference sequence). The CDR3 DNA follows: TGTGCCAGCAGTTTAGCCGGGAGAAGGACAGATACGCAGTATTTT. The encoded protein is CASSLAGRRTDTQYF.

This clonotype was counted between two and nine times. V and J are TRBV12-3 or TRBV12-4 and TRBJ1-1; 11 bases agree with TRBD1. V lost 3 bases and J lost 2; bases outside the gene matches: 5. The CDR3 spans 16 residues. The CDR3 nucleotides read TGTGCCAGCAGTTTTGGGACAGGGGGAGTTAACACTGAAGCTTTCTTT. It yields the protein CASSFGTGGVNTEAFF.

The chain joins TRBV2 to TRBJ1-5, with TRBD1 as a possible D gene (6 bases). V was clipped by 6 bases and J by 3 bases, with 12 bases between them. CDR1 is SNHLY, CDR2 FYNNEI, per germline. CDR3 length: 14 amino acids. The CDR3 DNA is TGTGCCAGCAGAATGGACAGAGTCAATCAGCCCCAGCATTTT. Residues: CASRMDRVNQPQHF.

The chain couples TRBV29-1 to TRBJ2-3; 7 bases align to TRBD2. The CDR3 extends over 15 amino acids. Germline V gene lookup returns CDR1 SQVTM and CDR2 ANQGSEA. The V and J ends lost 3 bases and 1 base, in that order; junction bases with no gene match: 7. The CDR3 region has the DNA TGCAGCGTTGATGGGTCAGCGGGACGCACAGATACGCAGTATTTT. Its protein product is CSVDGSAGRTDTQYF.

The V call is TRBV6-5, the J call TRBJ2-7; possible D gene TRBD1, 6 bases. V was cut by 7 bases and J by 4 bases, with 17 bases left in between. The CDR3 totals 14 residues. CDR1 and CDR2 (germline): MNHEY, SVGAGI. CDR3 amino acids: CASKPGHRAYEQYF. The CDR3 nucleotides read TGTGCCAGCAAACCGGGACACAGGGCTTACGAGCAGTACTTC.

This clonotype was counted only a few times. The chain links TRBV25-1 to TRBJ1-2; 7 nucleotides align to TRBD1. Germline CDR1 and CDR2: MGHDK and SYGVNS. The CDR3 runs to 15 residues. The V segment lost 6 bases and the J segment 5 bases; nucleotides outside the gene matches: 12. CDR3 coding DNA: TGTGCCAGCAGCACCCCAGGGGGATCTATTTATGGCTACACCTTC. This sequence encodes CASSTPGGSIYGYTF.

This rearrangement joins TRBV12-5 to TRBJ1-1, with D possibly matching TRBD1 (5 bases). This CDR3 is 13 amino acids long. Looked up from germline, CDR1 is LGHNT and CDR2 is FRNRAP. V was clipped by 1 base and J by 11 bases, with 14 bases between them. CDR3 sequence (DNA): TGTGCTAGTGGTTTGGGCTCAGGGATTCCGGCTTTCTTT. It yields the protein CASGLGSGIPAFF.

Written as DNA, the CDR3 is TGCAGTAACACGCATGGGAACTATGGCTACACCTTC. Its translation: CSNTHGNYGYTF. The chain has TRBV20-1 and TRBJ1-2, with unresolved D. V lost 8 bases and J lost 2, with 12 bases in between. The CDR3 sequence is 12 residues long. The germline gives CDR1 DFQATT, CDR2 SNEGSKA (reference sequence).

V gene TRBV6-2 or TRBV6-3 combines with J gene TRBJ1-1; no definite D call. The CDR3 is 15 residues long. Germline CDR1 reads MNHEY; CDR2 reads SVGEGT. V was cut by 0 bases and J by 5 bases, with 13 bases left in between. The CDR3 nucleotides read TGTGCCAGCAGTTACTCCTTAGGAGGGAGAACTGAAGCTTTCTTT. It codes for CASSYSLGGRTEAFF.

CDR3 coding DNA: TGTGCCAGCAGTATAAGACTAGCGGGACAAGAGACCCAGTACTTC. Translated, it gives CASSIRLAGQETQYF. This chain uses TRBV28 with TRBJ2-5; 11 positions match TRBD2. This CDR3 region has 15 residues. J was trimmed by 2 bases and V by 5 bases; bases with no gene match: 4. CDR1 MDHEN and CDR2 SYDVKM come from the germline V gene.

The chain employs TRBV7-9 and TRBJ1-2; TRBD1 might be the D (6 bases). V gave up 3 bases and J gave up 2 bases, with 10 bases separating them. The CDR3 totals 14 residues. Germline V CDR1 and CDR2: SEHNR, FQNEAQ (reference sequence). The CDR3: CASSFLQGNYGYTF. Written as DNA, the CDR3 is TGTGCCAGCAGCTTCCTTCAGGGGAACTATGGCTACACCTTC.

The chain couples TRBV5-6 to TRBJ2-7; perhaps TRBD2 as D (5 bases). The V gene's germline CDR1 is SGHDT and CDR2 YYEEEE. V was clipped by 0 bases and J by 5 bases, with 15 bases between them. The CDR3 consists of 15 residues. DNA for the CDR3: TGTGCCAGCAGCTTGGCCGGGGTCCCTGCCCACGAGCAGTACTTC. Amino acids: CASSLAGVPAHEQYF.

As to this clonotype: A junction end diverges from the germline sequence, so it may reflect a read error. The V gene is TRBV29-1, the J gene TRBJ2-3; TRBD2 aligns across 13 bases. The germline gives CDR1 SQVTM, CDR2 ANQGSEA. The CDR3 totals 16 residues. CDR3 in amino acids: CSVEGTSGRFPDAQYF. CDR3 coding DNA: TGCAGCGTTGAAGGGACTAGCGGGAGATTCCCAGATGCGCAGTATTTT.

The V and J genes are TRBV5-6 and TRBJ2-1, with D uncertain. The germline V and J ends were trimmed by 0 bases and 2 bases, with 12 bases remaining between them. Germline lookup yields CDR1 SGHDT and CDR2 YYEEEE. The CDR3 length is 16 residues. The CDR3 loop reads CASSLAQAAPYNEQFF. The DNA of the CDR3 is TGTGCCAGCAGCTTGGCCCAGGCCGCCCCCTACAATGAGCAGTTCTTC.

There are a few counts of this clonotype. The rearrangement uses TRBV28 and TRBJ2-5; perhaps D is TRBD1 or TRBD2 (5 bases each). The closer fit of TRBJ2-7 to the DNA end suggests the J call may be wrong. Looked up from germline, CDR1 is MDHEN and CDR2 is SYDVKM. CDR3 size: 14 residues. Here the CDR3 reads CASSLAWGTHEQYF. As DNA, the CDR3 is TGTGCCAGCAGTTTAGCGTGGGGGACCCACGAGCAGTACTTC.

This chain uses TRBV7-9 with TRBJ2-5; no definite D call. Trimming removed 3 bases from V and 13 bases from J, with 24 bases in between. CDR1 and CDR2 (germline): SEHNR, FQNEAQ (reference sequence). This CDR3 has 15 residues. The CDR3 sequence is CASSLALGSSYERYF. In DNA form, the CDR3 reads TGTGCCAGCAGCTTGGCCCTAGGGTCCTCCTACGAGCGGTACTTC.

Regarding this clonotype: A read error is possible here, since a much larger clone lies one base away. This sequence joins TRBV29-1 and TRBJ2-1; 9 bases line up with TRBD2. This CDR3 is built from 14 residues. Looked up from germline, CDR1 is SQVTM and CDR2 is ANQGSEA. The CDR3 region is CGVMPSGTPNEQFF. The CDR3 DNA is TGCGGCGTGATGCCTAGCGGGACTCCCAATGAGCAGTTCTTC.

This chain's CDR3 is CASSESTRGQQPQHF. DNA of the CDR3: TGCGCCAGCAGTGAGTCGACGAGGGGGCAACAGCCCCAGCATTTT. The gene calls are TRBV10-2 and TRBJ1-5; TRBD1 aligns across 7 bases. Per the germline V gene, CDR1 is WSHSY and CDR2 is SAAADI. This CDR3 has 15 amino acids. The junction had 6 bases not matched to a gene; V was cut back by 0 bases and J by 7 bases.

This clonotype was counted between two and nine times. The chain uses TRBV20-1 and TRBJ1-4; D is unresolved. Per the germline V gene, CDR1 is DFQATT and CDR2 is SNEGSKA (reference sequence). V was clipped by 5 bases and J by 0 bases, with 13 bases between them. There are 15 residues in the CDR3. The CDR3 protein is CSAPRRQSTNEKLFF. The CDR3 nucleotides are TGCAGTGCTCCAAGAAGACAATCAACTAATGAAAAACTGTTTTTT.

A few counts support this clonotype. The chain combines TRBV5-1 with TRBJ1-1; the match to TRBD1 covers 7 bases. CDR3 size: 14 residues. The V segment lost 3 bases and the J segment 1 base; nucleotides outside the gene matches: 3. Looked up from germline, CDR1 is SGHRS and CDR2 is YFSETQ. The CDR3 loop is CASSSGQQNTEAFF. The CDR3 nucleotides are TGCGCCAGCAGCTCGGGACAGCAGAACACTGAAGCTTTCTTT. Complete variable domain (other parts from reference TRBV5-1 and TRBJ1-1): KAGVTQTPRYLIKTRGQQVTLSCSPISGHRSVSWYQQTPGQGLQFLFEYFSETQRNKGNFPGRFSGRQFSNSRSEMNVSTLELGDSALYLCASSSGQQNTEAFFGQGTRLTVV.

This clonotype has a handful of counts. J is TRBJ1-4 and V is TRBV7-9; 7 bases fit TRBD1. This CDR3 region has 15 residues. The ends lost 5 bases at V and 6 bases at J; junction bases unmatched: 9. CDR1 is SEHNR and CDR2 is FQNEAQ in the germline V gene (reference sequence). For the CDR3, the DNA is TGTGCCAGCAGCGCCCTACAGGGGAGGCATGAAAAACTGTTTTTT. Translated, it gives CASSALQGRHEKLFF.

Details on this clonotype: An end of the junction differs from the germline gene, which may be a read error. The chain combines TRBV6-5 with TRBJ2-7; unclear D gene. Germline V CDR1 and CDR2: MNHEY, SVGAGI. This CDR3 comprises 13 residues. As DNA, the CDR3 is TGTGCCAGCAGTTACTCAGGTTCCTGCGAGCAGTACTTC. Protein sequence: CASSYSGSCEQYF.

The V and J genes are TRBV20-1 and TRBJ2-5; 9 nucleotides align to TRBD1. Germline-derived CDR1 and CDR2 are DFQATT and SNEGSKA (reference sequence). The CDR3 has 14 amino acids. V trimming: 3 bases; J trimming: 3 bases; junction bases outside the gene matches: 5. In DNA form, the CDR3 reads TGCAGTGCTAGTGAAGGGACAGGGAAAGAGACCCAGTACTTC. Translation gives CSASEGTGKETQYF.

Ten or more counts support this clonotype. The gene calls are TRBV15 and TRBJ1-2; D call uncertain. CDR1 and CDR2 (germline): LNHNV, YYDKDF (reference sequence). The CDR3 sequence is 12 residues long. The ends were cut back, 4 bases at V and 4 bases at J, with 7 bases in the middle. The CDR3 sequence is CATSTLTYGYTF. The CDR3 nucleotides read TGTGCCACCAGCACGCTTACCTATGGCTACACCTTC.